This is a list of T cell receptor beta chains from one sample in a study of cytomegalovirus exposure and HLA in healthy donors. Using immunoSEQ multiplex PCR, the repertoire was profiled, and TCRdb retains in-frame clones only, with some absent. Here the sample spans around 210,000 clones, around 86% being singletons. Material for sequencing was PBMCs. These receptors all stem from a woman aged 35 to 49 in good health and CMV-seronegative. Both conserved end residues are part of each CDR3. D genes are given only for firm matches. Expanded clones get a size class; other rows say once, few or many, or leave the size out.

D gene,clone size,J gene,V gene,CDR3 DNA,CDR3 protein
-,-,TRBJ2-1,TRBV4-1,TGCGCCAGCAGCCAAGATAGGACCGGGGGCAATGAGCAGTTCTTC,CASSQDRTGGNEQFF
-,once,TRBJ2-7,TRBV18,TGTGCCAGCTCACCCGGTGGGGCGGTAGCGGTAACCTACGAGCAGTACTTC,CASSPGGAVAVTYEQYF
-,-,TRBJ2-5,TRBV5-4,TGTGCCAGCAGCTCGCAGGGCGCCTCCGGGGAGACCCAGTACTTC,CASSSQGASGETQYF
-,-,TRBJ2-6,TRBV2,TGTGCCAGCAGTCAGACAGTAGCCTCTGGGGCCAACGTCCTGACTTTC,CASSQTVASGANVLTF
TRBD2,once,TRBJ2-1,TRBV7-8,TGTGCCAGCAGCTTAAGGGGAGGCGGGAGCTCCTACAATGAGCAGTTCTTC,CASSLRGGGSSYNEQFF
-,-,TRBJ2-2,TRBV7-3,TGTGCCAGCAGCTCTAGTCCCCCCGGGGAGCTGTTTTTT,CASSSSPPGELFF
TRBD1,-,TRBJ2-1,TRBV19,TGTGCCAGTAGTCCCACGGACAGGATGGAGGCTGTGGATGAGCAGTTCTTC,CASSPTDRMEAVDEQFF
-,-,TRBJ1-2,TRBV5-1,TGCGCCAGCAGCCAAGGGGCAGTAACTATTAACTATGGCTACACCTTC,CASSQGAVTINYGYTF
-,few,TRBJ2-3,TRBV28,TGTGCCAGCAGTTTATGGCAGGGCACAGATACGCAGTATTTT,CASSLWQGTDTQYF
-,-,TRBJ1-1,TRBV10-2,TGCGCCAGCAGCCAGTTACAGGGTAACACTGAAGCTTTCTTT,CASSQLQGNTEAFF